The rows below give T cell receptor beta chains drawn from one sample of a study of cytomegalovirus exposure and HLA in healthy donors. Here immunoSEQ multiplex PCR was the method, and the copy in TCRdb shows in-frame clones only, minus some. The sample carries approximately 300,000 clones, roughly 88% recorded once. The sample taken for sequencing was PBMCs. The receptors shown here come from a woman aged 18-30 years in good health and CMV-seronegative. The CDR3 runs from the conserved cysteine through the conserved F or W. Fields, in order: clone size, CDR3 length, J gene, D gene, V gene, CDR3 DNA, CDR3 protein. The D gene is left open where the match is weak. Rows give clone size only sometimes, using once, few, many, or a class for an expanded clone.

size: NA
length: 13
J: TRBJ2-5
D: NA
V: TRBV29-1
DNA: TGCAGCGTTGTGGTGACGGGAAAAGAGACCCAGTACTTC
CDR3: CSVVVTGKETQYF

size: NA
length: 15
J: TRBJ2-1
D: TRBD2
V: TRBV11-2
DNA: TGTGCCAGCAGCCCCCCCACGACTAGCGGGTATGAGCAGTTCTTC
CDR3: CASSPPTTSGYEQFF

size: NA
length: 14
J: TRBJ2-2
D: TRBD2
V: TRBV5-1
DNA: TGCGCCAGCAGCGTAGCGGGAGATACCGGGGAGCTGTTTTTT
CDR3: CASSVAGDTGELFF

size: NA
length: 16
J: TRBJ1-5
D: TRBD1
V: TRBV2
DNA: TGTGCCAGCAGTTCCGGGACAGGGATCAACAATCAGCCCCAGCATTTT
CDR3: CASSSGTGINNQPQHF

size: NA
length: 19
J: TRBJ2-1
D: TRBD2
V: TRBV9
DNA: TGTGCCAGCAGCGGAGCGGGACTAGCGGGAGTATCCGTCTACAATGAGCAGTTCTTC
CDR3: CASSGAGLAGVSVYNEQFF

size: NA
length: 13
J: TRBJ1-4
D: NA
V: TRBV5-1
DNA: TGCGCCAGCGGCCGGGAGGGTGGTGAAAAACTGTTTTTT
CDR3: CASGREGGEKLFF

size: NA
length: 14
J: TRBJ2-1
D: NA
V: TRBV5-6
DNA: TGTGCCAGCAGCTCCTCGCCGAGCGGGTTTGAGCAGTTCTTC
CDR3: CASSSSPSGFEQFF

size: NA
length: 14
J: TRBJ2-1
D: NA
V: TRBV6-4
DNA: TGTGCCAGCAGTGACAGTATGAGAAAACCCAAACAGTTCTTC
CDR3: CASSDSMRKPKQFF

size: once
length: 14
J: TRBJ2-7
D: TRBD1
V: TRBV19
DNA: TGTGCCAGTAGTATGGTGACAGGGGCCTACGAGCAGTACTTC
CDR3: CASSMVTGAYEQYF

size: NA
length: 17
J: TRBJ2-7
D: NA
V: TRBV5-6
DNA: TGTGCCAGCAGCTTAGCCCATGTGATCCGGGTCGGCTACGAGCAGTACTTC
CDR3: CASSLAHVIRVGYEQYF

size: few
length: 14
J: TRBJ2-7
D: TRBD1
V: TRBV2
DNA: TGTGCCAGCACCAGGGGACAGGGTACCTACGAGCAGTACTTC
CDR3: CASTRGQGTYEQYF

size: NA
length: 15
J: TRBJ1-2
D: TRBD1
V: TRBV10-3
DNA: TGTGCCATCAGCGAGCCCAGGACAGGGCAAAGGGGCTACACCTTC
CDR3: CAISEPRTGQRGYTF

size: NA
length: 14
J: TRBJ2-2
D: TRBD1
V: TRBV19
DNA: TGTGCCAGTCAGACAGGGCCCAACACCGGGGAGCTGTTTTTT
CDR3: CASQTGPNTGELFF

size: once
length: 17
J: TRBJ2-1
D: TRBD2
V: TRBV13
DNA: TGTGCCAGCAGCCCCATGGGACTAGCGGGACGCTACAATGAGCAGTTCTTC
CDR3: CASSPMGLAGRYNEQFF

size: NA
length: 12
J: TRBJ1-4
D: NA
V: TRBV11-2
DNA: TGTGCCAGCAGCCATTCTAATGAAAAACTGTTTTTT
CDR3: CASSHSNEKLFF

size: NA
length: 15
J: TRBJ2-5
D: TRBD2
V: TRBV4-1
DNA: TGCGCCAGCAGCCAAGAAGGGACTAGTACTGAGACCCAGTACTTC
CDR3: CASSQEGTSTETQYF

size: NA
length: 13
J: TRBJ2-2
D: NA
V: TRBV10-3
DNA: TGTGCCATCACGGCAGGGAACACCGGGGAGCTGTTTTTT
CDR3: CAITAGNTGELFF

size: few
length: 13
J: TRBJ1-2
D: NA
V: TRBV4-1
DNA: TGCGCCAGCAGCCATCCTGGACAGTATGGCTACACCTTC
CDR3: CASSHPGQYGYTF

size: NA
length: 15
J: TRBJ1-5
D: TRBD1
V: TRBV5-8
DNA: TGTGCCAGCAGCTCGGGACAGCTTAGCAATCAGCCCCAGCATTTT
CDR3: CASSSGQLSNQPQHF

size: NA
length: 13
J: TRBJ1-2
D: NA
V: TRBV11-2
DNA: TGTGCCAGCAGCACGTTCAGGGACTATGGCTACACCTTC
CDR3: CASSTFRDYGYTF

size: NA
length: 14
J: TRBJ2-7
D: NA
V: TRBV7-9
DNA: TGTGCCAGCAGCTTGGGCTTAGCGAAGTACGAGCAGTACTTC
CDR3: CASSLGLAKYEQYF

size: NA
length: 15
J: TRBJ1-2
D: NA
V: TRBV6-5
DNA: TGTGCCAGCAGCCAAAGGTGGCAGGCAGACTATGGCTACACCTTC
CDR3: CASSQRWQADYGYTF

size: many
length: 16
J: TRBJ1-4
D: TRBD1
V: TRBV4-2
DNA: TGTGCCAGCAGCCCGCAACCGGGGACAGGGGATGAAAAACTGTTTTTT
CDR3: CASSPQPGTGDEKLFF

size: NA
length: 16
J: TRBJ2-7
D: NA
V: TRBV5-1
DNA: TGCGCCAGCAGCTTCAATAGCGGATTTGCCCCCTACGAGCAGTACTTC
CDR3: CASSFNSGFAPYEQYF

size: NA
length: 17
J: TRBJ2-1
D: TRBD2
V: TRBV11-2
DNA: TGTGCCAGCAGCTTAGATGCGGGGGGCCTCTCCTACAATGAGCAGTTCTTC
CDR3: CASSLDAGGLSYNEQFF

size: NA
length: 13
J: TRBJ2-7
D: NA
V: TRBV7-9
DNA: TGTGCCAGCAGCATACATGGGGCTTACGAGCAGTACTTC
CDR3: CASSIHGAYEQYF

size: NA
length: 17
J: TRBJ2-2
D: TRBD2
V: TRBV4-1
DNA: TGCGCCAGCAGCCAACAGGGACTAGCGGGATACACCGGGGAGCTGTTTTTT
CDR3: CASSQQGLAGYTGELFF

size: NA
length: 14
J: TRBJ2-1
D: NA
V: TRBV4-2
DNA: TGTGCCAGCAGCCCTCGACTCCTCTACAATGAGCAGTTCTTC
CDR3: CASSPRLLYNEQFF

size: once
length: 13
J: TRBJ1-1
D: NA
V: TRBV5-1
DNA: TGCGCCAGCAGCTTGGGAGGGGACTTATTGGCTTTCTTT
CDR3: CASSLGGDLLAFF

size: NA
length: 14
J: TRBJ2-7
D: TRBD1
V: TRBV27
DNA: TGTGCCAGCAGCTTGACAGGGGCATCCTACGAGCAGTACTTC
CDR3: CASSLTGASYEQYF

size: once
length: 17
J: TRBJ2-7
D: NA
V: TRBV7-8
DNA: TGTGCCAGCAGCTTGTCGCGCTTTGCGGGAAAAGGATACGAGCAGTACTTC
CDR3: CASSLSRFAGKGYEQYF

size: once
length: 16
J: TRBJ2-2
D: TRBD2
V: TRBV10-3
DNA: TGTGCCATCAGTCGATCGACTAGCGGGAGAACCGGGGAGCTGTTTTTT
CDR3: CAISRSTSGRTGELFF

size: NA
length: 15
J: TRBJ1-1
D: TRBD1
V: TRBV10-3
DNA: TGTGCCATCAAGGGACAGGGGCTGATGAACACTGAAGCTTTCTTT
CDR3: CAIKGQGLMNTEAFF

size: NA
length: 12
J: TRBJ1-1
D: NA
V: TRBV9
DNA: TGTGCCAGCAGCCCCCTCCCCACTGAAGCTTTCTTT
CDR3: CASSPLPTEAFF

size: NA
length: 15
J: TRBJ2-7
D: TRBD1
V: TRBV4-2
DNA: TGTGCCAGCAGCCAACGGGGGACAGGGTGGTACGAGCAGTACTTC
CDR3: CASSQRGTGWYEQYF

size: NA
length: 16
J: TRBJ2-2
D: TRBD1
V: TRBV6-6
DNA: TGTGCCAGCAGTTACTCGAACAGGGGATACACCGGGGAGCTGTTTTTT
CDR3: CASSYSNRGYTGELFF

size: NA
length: 15
J: TRBJ2-1
D: TRBD2
V: TRBV19
DNA: TGTGCCAGTAGTATTCCAGCGGGAGGGTTTGGTGAGCAGTTCTTC
CDR3: CASSIPAGGFGEQFF

size: NA
length: 14
J: TRBJ2-1
D: NA
V: TRBV12-5
DNA: TGTGCTAGTGGTTTGGACTCTAGCTACAATGAGCAGTTCTTC
CDR3: CASGLDSSYNEQFF

size: NA
length: 15
J: TRBJ1-1
D: NA
V: TRBV14
DNA: TGTGCCAGCAGCCGTATATCGGGTGTTAGCACTGAAGCTTTCTTT
CDR3: CASSRISGVSTEAFF